A selection of T cell receptor beta chains follows, all from one sample in a study of blood T cell repertoires in COVID-19. The protocol was immunoSEQ multiplex PCR, while the TCRdb copy is restricted to in-frame clones and leaves out a portion. The table lists about 110,000 clones, roughly 80% of them singletons. Sequenced sample: peripheral blood. The receptors derive from a woman aged 55-75 years with acute or convalescent COVID-19. CDR3s include the opening cysteine and the closing phenylalanine or tryptophan. A D gene is named only where the DNA matches it firmly. Some rows have no size entry. The others give once, few or many, or a class for an expanded clone.

cdr3_nt	cdr3_aa	j_call	clone_size	d_call	cdr3_length	v_call
TGTGCCAGCTCACAAACGGGAGGGGGCGCCGGCGGCACTGAAGCTTTCTTT	CASSQTGGGAGGTEAFF	TRBJ1-1	-	TRBD1	17	TRBV18
TGTGCCAGCAGTCGACAGGGGAGCAATCAGCCCCAGCATTTT	CASSRQGSNQPQHF	TRBJ1-5	once	TRBD1	14	TRBV27
TGTGCCAGCAGCTTAGGGAGCGAACAGCCCCAGCATTTT	CASSLGSEQPQHF	TRBJ1-5	-	-	13	TRBV7-2
TGTGCCAGCAGCCAAGTCCAGGGATGGAGTGAAAAACTGTTTTTT	CASSQVQGWSEKLFF	TRBJ1-4	once	-	15	TRBV4-2
TGTGCCAGCAGCTTAGCGGGTAGCGGGGAAGAGACCCAGTACTTC	CASSLAGSGEETQYF	TRBJ2-5	few	TRBD2	15	TRBV7-2
TGTGCCACCAGCAGAGAATCGGTGCTAAACTTACAAGGCGGACCCCTCCACTTT	CATSRESVLNLQGGPLHF	TRBJ1-6	-	-	18	TRBV15
TGTGCCAGCAGCTCAGGGACAGGGGGACTCAATGAGCAGTTCTTC	CASSSGTGGLNEQFF	TRBJ2-1	-	TRBD1	15	TRBV5-6
TGTGCCAGCAGCCATCGCTACGAGCAGTACTTC	CASSHRYEQYF	TRBJ2-7	-	-	11	TRBV3-1/TRBV3-2
TGTGCCAGCGTAGCCGGGACAGGGGACTATGGCTACACCTTC	CASVAGTGDYGYTF	TRBJ1-2	-	TRBD1	14	TRBV19
TGTGCCAGCAGCGTGGATTATTTAGCGGGGAGGTACGAGCAGTACTTC	CASSVDYLAGRYEQYF	TRBJ2-7	-	TRBD2	16	TRBV5-8
TGTGCCAGCCGACAGGGTGATCAGCCCCAGCATTTT	CASRQGDQPQHF	TRBJ1-5	-	TRBD1	12	TRBV28
TGTGCCAGCAGCCTCTGGACTCGCACAGATACGCAGTATTTT	CASSLWTRTDTQYF	TRBJ2-3	-	-	14	TRBV7-2
TGTGCCAGCAGCCCTAGAACAGGGGGCGATGGCTACACCTTC	CASSPRTGGDGYTF	TRBJ1-2	-	TRBD1	14	TRBV9
TGTGCCAGCAGAGCCACAGGGTATACTGAAGCTTTCTTT	CASRATGYTEAFF	TRBJ1-1	-	-	13	TRBV2
TGTGCCAGCAGCTTAGGACGGGGGAACGGGGCTCTTGATTTT	CASSLGRGNGALDF	TRBJ2-3	-	-	14	TRBV11-2
TGTGCCAGCAGCACCGGACAGGGGGCAAACTTC	CASSTGQGANF	TRBJ2-7	-	TRBD1	11	TRBV11-3
TGTGCCAGCAGCCTCCTGGACAGGGAACATTATGGCTACACCTTC	CASSLLDREHYGYTF	TRBJ1-2	-	TRBD1	15	TRBV4-2
TGTGCCAGCAGGATAGGTAGGGAGAGCTCCTATAATTCACCCCTCCACTTT	CASRIGRESSYNSPLHF	TRBJ1-6	few	-	17	TRBV27
TGTGCCAGCAGCCTCAGTGCAACTAATGAAAAACTGTTTTTT	CASSLSATNEKLFF	TRBJ1-4	-	-	14	TRBV9
TGTGCCATCAGCAGGGACAGGGGAAAACCTTTAGCCAAAAACATTCAGTACTTC	CAISRDRGKPLAKNIQYF	TRBJ2-4	-	TRBD1	18	TRBV10-3
TGTGCCAGCGGAGTCCAGCATACGAGCACAGATACGCAGTATTTT	CASGVQHTSTDTQYF	TRBJ2-3	-	-	15	TRBV6-5
TGTGCCAGCAGTTCACCAGGGAGAAACACCATATATTTT	CASSSPGRNTIYF	TRBJ1-3	-	-	13	TRBV12-3/TRBV12-4
TGTGCCAGCAACCGGGGGGACACCGGGGAGCTGTTTTTT	CASNRGDTGELFF	TRBJ2-2	few	TRBD2	13	TRBV2
TGTGCCAGCGGGGACAGGGGTGCAGATACGCAGTATTTT	CASGDRGADTQYF	TRBJ2-3	-	TRBD1	13	TRBV5-4